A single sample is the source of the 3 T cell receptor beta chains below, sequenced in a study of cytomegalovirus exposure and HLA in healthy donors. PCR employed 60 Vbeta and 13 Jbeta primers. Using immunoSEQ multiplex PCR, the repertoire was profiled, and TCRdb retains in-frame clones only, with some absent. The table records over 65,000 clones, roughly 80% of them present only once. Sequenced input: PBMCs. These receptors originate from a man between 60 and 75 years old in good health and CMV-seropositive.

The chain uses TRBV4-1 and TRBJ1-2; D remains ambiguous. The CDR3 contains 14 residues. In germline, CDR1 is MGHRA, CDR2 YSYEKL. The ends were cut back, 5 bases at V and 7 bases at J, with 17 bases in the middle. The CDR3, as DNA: TGCGCCAGCAGCGAGATCGCAGGTAGTGGTGGCTACACCTTC. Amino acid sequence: CASSEIAGSGGYTF.

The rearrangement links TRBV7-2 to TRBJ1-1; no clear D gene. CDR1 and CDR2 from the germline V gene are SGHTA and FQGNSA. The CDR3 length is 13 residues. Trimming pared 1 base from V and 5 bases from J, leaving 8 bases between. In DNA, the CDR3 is TGTGCCAGCAGCTTAGACAGAAGAACTGAAGCTTTCTTT. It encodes CASSLDRRTEAFF.

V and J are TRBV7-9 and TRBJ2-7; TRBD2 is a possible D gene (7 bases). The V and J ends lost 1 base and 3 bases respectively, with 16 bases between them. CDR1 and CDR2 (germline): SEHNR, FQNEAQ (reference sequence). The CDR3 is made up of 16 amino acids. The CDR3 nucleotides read TGTGCCAGCAGCTTAGTGGGGGGGCGAATGGACTACGAGCAGTACTTC. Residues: CASSLVGGRMDYEQYF.